Below are 5 T cell receptor beta chains sequenced from a single sample in a study of cytomegalovirus exposure and HLA in healthy donors. Primers: 60 Vbeta forward and 13 Jbeta reverse. Assay: immunoSEQ multiplex PCR; the TCRdb copy retains only in-frame clones and omits some. The sample includes some 160,000 clones, 70% to 85% of them seen just once. The sequenced sample was PBMCs. The receptors were sampled from a woman younger than 45 in good health and CMV-seronegative.

This clone was picked up a small number of times. This sequence joins TRBV5-4 and TRBJ2-6, with D uncertain. Germline lookup yields CDR1 SGHNT and CDR2 YYREEE (reference sequence). CDR3 length equals 15 residues. The V gene lost 4 bases and the J gene lost 0 bases, with 8 bases spanning the gap. The DNA of the CDR3 is TGTGCCAGCAGCCTTGGGCCCTCTGGGGCCAACGTCCTGACTTTC. It is translated as CASSLGPSGANVLTF.

The chain has TRBV7-8 and TRBJ1-2; no clear D. Germline V CDR1 and CDR2: SGHVS, FQNEAQ. Trimming removed 5 bases from V and 5 bases from J, with 12 bases in between. The CDR3 covers 13 residues. In DNA form, the CDR3 reads TGTGCCAGCAGCCAAACACTACGATATGGCTACACCTTC. It specifies CASSQTLRYGYTF.

This clone was counted between two and nine times. The chain links TRBV7-2 to TRBJ1-2; D ambiguous. Germline V gene lookup returns CDR1 SGHTA and CDR2 FQGNSA. Trimming took off 5 bases at V and 7 bases at J, with 23 bases between the two ends. The CDR3 has 16 residues. CDR3: CASSAFPGSHVGGYTF. CDR3 coding DNA: TGTGCCAGCAGCGCATTCCCCGGGTCCCACGTGGGTGGCTACACCTTC.

V usage is TRBV9 and J usage is TRBJ2-5, with 12 bases aligning to TRBD2. Losses at the gene ends were 0 bases for V and 3 bases for J; bases not matched to a gene: 15. The CDR3 has 20 residues. Germline loops: CDR1 SGDLS, CDR2 YYNGEE. The CDR3 region has the DNA TGTGCCAGCAGCGTAGACCCCACGGGGCTAGCGGGAGGGCCGGAAGAGACCCAGTACTTC. The encoded protein is CASSVDPTGLAGGPEETQYF.

The rearrangement joins TRBV14 to TRBJ1-2; TRBD1 matches at 8 bases. This CDR3 comprises 13 residues. Trimming cost V 4 bases and J 3 bases; bases outside gene matches: 1. Germline assignment: CDR1 SGHDN and CDR2 FVKESK. The CDR3 DNA is TGTGCCAGCAGCCCGACAGGGGACTATGGCTACACCTTC. Amino acid sequence: CASSPTGDYGYTF.